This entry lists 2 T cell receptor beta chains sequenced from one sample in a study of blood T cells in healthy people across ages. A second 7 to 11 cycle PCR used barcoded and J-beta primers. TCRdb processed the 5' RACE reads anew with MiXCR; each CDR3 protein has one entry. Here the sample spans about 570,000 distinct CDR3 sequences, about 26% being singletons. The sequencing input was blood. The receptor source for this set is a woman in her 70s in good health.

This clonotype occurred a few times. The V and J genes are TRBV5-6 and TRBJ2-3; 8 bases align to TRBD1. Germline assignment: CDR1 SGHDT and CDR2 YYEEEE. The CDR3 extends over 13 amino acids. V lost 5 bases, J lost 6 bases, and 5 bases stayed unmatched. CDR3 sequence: CASSRDRPDTQYF. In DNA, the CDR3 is TGTGCCAGCAGTCGGGACAGGCCCGATACGCAGTATTTT.

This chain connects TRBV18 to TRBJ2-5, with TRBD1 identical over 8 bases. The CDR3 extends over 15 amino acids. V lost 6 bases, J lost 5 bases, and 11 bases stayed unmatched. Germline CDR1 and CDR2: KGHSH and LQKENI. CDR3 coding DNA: TGTGCCAGCTCTCCTCTGCAGGGGGCGCGGGAGACCCAGTACTTC. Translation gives CASSPLQGARETQYF.